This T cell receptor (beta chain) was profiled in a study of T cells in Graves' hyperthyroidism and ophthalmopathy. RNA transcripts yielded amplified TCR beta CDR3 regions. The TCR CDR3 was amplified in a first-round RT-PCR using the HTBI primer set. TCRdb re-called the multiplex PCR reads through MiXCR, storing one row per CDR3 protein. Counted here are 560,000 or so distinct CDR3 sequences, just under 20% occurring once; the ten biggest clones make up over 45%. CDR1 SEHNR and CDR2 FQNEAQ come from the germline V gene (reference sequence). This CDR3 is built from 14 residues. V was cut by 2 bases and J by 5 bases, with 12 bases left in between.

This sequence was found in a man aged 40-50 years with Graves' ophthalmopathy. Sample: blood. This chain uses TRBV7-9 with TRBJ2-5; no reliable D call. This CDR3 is CASSLSVVGETQYF. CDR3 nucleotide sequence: TGTGCCAGCAGCTTAAGTGTCGTCGGGGAGACCCAGTACTTC.